This entry lists 12 T cell receptor beta chains sequenced from one sample in a study of blood T cell repertoires in COVID-19. TCRdb's table, derived via immunoSEQ multiplex PCR, lists solely in-frame clones and lacks some. The repertoire holds roughly 350,000 clones, with under 95% as singletons. Input material: peripheral blood. These receptors all stem from a woman younger than 35 who had recovered from COVID-19.

The rearrangement uses TRBV2 and TRBJ2-1; TRBD2 agrees at 11 bases. The CDR3 extends over 14 amino acids. Trimming at V came to 9 bases and at J to 4 bases, leaving 5 bases not matched to a gene. Germline V gene lookup returns CDR1 SNHLY and CDR2 FYNNEI. The CDR3: CASVIAGGYNEQFF. Here the CDR3 DNA reads TGTGCCAGTGTCATAGCGGGAGGGTACAATGAGCAGTTCTTC.

V usage is TRBV20-1 and J usage is TRBJ1-2; TRBD1 might be the D (6 bases). CDR1 is DFQATT and CDR2 is SNEGSKA in the germline V gene (reference sequence). The CDR3 runs 11 residues. V was trimmed by 2 bases and J by 7 bases, leaving 8 bases between them. The CDR3 loop is CSARQQGGYTF. In DNA form, the CDR3 reads TGCAGTGCTAGACAACAGGGTGGCTACACCTTC.

The V call is TRBV6-4, the J call TRBJ2-1; TRBD2 matches 11 bases. The CDR3 contains 16 residues. Germline-derived CDR1 and CDR2 are MRHNA and SNTAGT. The ends lost 0 bases at V and 3 bases at J; junction bases unmatched: 1. Here the CDR3 reads CASSDSLAGGYNEQFF. CDR3 DNA sequence: TGTGCCAGCAGTGACTCCCTAGCGGGAGGCTACAATGAGCAGTTCTTC.

CDR3 sequence reads: CASSKVAGDWADTQYF. CDR3 bases: TGCGCCAGCAGCAAAGTAGCGGGAGATTGGGCAGATACGCAGTATTTT. V usage is TRBV5-1 and J usage is TRBJ2-3; TRBD2 agrees at 9 bases. J lost 4 bases, V lost 4 bases, and 10 bases had no gene match. The CDR3 contains 16 residues. Per the germline V gene, CDR1 is SGHRS and CDR2 is YFSETQ. Filled out from reference TRBV5-1 and TRBJ2-3, the complete variable domain reads KAGVTQTPRYLIKTRGQQVTLSCSPISGHRSVSWYQQTPGQGLQFLFEYFSETQRNKGNFPGRFSGRQFSNSRSEMNVSTLELGDSALYLCASSKVAGDWADTQYFGPGTRLTVL.

This chain connects TRBV4-3 to TRBJ1-4; unclear D gene. CDR1 and CDR2 from the germline V gene are LGHNA and YSLEER. V was clipped by 1 base and J by 3 bases, with 9 bases between them. CDR3 length: 15 residues. The CDR3 here is CASSQVNSPNEKLFF. In DNA, the CDR3 is TGCGCCAGCAGCCAAGTTAACAGTCCTAATGAAAAACTGTTTTTT.

This chain joins TRBV2 and TRBJ2-6, with D uncertain. CDR1 SNHLY and CDR2 FYNNEI come from the germline V gene. CDR3 length: 14 residues. Deletions cut 6 bases from V and 0 bases from J, with 6 bases between. CDR3 amino acids: CASRSGSGANVLTF. CDR3 DNA sequence: TGTGCCAGCAGATCAGGCTCTGGGGCCAACGTCCTGACTTTC.

V usage is TRBV27 and J usage is TRBJ2-3; 13 bases line up with TRBD2. The germline CDR1 and CDR2 sequences are MNHEY and SMNVEV (reference sequence). V dropped 4 bases and J dropped 2; count of bases not matched to a gene: 3. The CDR3 is 16 amino acids. The CDR3 reads CASSSGLAGATDTQYF. The CDR3 DNA reads TGTGCCAGCAGTTCCGGACTAGCGGGAGCCACAGATACGCAGTATTTT.

This rearrangement joins TRBV10-2 to TRBJ2-1, with 13 bases that match TRBD2. The V and J ends lost 4 bases and 5 bases, in that order; junction bases with no gene match: 5. Germline V lookup: CDR1 WSHSY, CDR2 SAAADI. The CDR3 consists of 16 residues. The CDR3 sequence: CASSGLAGGFNNEQFF. The CDR3 nucleotides read TGCGCCAGCAGTGGACTAGCGGGAGGTTTTAACAATGAGCAGTTCTTC.

The rearrangement links TRBV6-2 or TRBV6-3 to TRBJ1-2; D gene unclear. The germline V and J ends were trimmed by 2 bases and 5 bases, with 12 bases remaining between them. Germline V gene sequence: CDR1 MNHEY, CDR2 SVGEGT. The CDR3 spans 14 residues. CDR3 in amino acids: CASSYAAIVYGYTF. The DNA of the CDR3 is TGTGCCAGCAGTTACGCGGCCATAGTATATGGCTACACCTTC.

The chain recombines TRBV10-3 with TRBJ2-1; D is perhaps TRBD1 (6 bases). The V and J ends lost 0 bases and 8 bases respectively, with 8 bases between them. Germline CDR1 ENHRY, CDR2 SYGVKD. This CDR3 has 13 amino acids. The CDR3 region is CAISESTGYEQFF. The CDR3 DNA reads as TGTGCCATCAGTGAGTCTACAGGGTATGAGCAGTTCTTC.

The chain links TRBV11-3 to TRBJ1-5, with D possibly being TRBD1 (6 bases). Trimming took off 3 bases at V and 6 bases at J, with 9 bases between the two ends. The CDR3 runs to 13 residues. CDR1 and CDR2 (germline): SGHNT, YENEEA. The CDR3 bases are TGTGCCAGCAGCTTGACAGGAACTCAGCCCCAGCATTTT. Protein product: CASSLTGTQPQHF.

This chain connects TRBV6-6 to TRBJ1-2, with 8 bases that match TRBD1. The CDR3 consists of 16 residues. Per germline, CDR1 MNHNY and CDR2 SVGAGI (reference sequence). V lost 2 bases and J lost 0; bases outside the gene matches: 5. CDR3 sequence reads: CASSYPGQVPNYGYTF. CDR3 sequence (DNA): TGTGCCAGCAGTTACCCGGGACAGGTCCCTAACTATGGCTACACCTTC.